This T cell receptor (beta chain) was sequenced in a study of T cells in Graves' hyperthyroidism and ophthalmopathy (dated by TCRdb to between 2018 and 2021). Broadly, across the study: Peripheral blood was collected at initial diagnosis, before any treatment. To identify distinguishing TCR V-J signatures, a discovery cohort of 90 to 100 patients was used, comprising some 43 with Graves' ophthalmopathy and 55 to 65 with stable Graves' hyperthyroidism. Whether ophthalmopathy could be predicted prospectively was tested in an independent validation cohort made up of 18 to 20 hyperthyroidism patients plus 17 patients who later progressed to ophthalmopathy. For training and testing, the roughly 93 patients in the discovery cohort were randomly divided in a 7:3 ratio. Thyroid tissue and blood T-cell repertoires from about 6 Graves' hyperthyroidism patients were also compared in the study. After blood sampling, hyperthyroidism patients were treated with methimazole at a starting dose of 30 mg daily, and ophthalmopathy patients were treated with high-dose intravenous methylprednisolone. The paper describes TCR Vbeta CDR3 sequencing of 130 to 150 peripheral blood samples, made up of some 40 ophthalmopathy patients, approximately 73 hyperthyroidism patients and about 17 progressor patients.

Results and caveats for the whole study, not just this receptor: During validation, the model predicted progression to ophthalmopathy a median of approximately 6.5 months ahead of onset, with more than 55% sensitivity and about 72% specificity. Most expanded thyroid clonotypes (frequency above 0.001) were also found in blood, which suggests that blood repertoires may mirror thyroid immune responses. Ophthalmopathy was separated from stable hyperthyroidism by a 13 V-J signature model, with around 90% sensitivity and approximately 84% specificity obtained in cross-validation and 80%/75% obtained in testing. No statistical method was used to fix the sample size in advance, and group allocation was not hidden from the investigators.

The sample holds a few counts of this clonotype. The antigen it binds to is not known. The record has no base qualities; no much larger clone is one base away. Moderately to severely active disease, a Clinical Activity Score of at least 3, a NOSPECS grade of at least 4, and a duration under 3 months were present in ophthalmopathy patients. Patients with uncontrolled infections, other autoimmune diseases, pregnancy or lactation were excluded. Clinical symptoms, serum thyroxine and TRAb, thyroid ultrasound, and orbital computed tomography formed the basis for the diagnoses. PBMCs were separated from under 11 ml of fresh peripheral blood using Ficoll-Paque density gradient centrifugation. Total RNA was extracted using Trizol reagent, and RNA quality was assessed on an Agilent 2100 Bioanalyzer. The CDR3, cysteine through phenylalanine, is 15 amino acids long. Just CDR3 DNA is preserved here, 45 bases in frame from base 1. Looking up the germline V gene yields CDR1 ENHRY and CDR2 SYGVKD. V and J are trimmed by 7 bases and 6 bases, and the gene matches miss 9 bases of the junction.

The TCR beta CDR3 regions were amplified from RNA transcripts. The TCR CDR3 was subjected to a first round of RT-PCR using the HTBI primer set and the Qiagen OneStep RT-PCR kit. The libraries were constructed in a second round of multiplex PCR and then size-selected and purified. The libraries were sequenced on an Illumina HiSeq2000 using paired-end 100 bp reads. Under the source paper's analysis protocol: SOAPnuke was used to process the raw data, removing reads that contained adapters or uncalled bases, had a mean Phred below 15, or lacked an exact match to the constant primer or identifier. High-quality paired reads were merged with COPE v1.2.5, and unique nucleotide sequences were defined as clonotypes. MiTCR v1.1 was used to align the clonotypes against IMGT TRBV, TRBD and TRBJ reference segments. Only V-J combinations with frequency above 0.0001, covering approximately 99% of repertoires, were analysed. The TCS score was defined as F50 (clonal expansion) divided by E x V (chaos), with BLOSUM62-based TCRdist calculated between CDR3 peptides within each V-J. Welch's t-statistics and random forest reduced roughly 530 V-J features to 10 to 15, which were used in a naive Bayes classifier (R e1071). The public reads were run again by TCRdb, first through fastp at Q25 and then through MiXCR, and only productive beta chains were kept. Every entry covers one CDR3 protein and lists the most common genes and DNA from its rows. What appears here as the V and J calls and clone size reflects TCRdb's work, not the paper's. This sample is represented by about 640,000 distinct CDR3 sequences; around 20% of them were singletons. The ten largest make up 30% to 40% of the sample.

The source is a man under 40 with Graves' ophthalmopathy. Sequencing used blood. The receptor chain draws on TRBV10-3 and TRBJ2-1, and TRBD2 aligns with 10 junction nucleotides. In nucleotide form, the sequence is TGTGCCATCAACACCGAAGCGGGAGGGACCAATGAGCAGTTCTTC. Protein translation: CAINTEAGGTNEQFF.